This TCR beta chain came from a study of human T cells and chemical hapten exposure. Time point described: patch test 3, about 24 weeks after DPC sensitization. Treatment specified: therapeutic diphenylcyclopropenone sensitization with weekly scalp DPC. CDR1 is KGHSH, CDR2 LQKENI, per germline. CDR3 length: 16 residues. The germline V and J ends were trimmed by 3 bases and 3 bases, with 12 bases remaining between them. TCRdb recomputed calls from the RACE reads with MiXCR, one row per CDR3 protein. The sample holds 150,000 to 200,000 distinct CDR3 sequences, approximately 26% seen once. A few counts support this clonotype.

The receptor was derived from a woman aged 40-49 years with alopecia areata. Some clones in this sample may be carry-over from other donors' samples. This chain joins TRBV18 and TRBJ1-6, with D possibly being TRBD1 (5 bases). Sequenced material: whole blood, taken in connection with sensitization to the hapten diphenylcyclopropenone (DPC). The CDR3 coding sequence is TGTGCCAGCTCACCTGTGGCAGGGATCTATAATTCACCCCTCCACTTT. It is translated as CASSPVAGIYNSPLHF.